The T cell receptor beta chain described here comes from a study of T cells in Graves' hyperthyroidism and ophthalmopathy. General study findings and limits: In blood, most of the thyroid clonotypes expanded above 0.001 were also present.

This clonotype was found many times. Its specificity is not known. Investigators excluded patients with uncontrolled infection, other autoimmune disease, pregnancy or lactation. Fresh peripheral blood, approximately 9.7 ml, was the source of the PBMCs. CDR3 length equals 14 residues. Looked up from germline, CDR1 is MDHEN and CDR2 is SYDVKM. Trimming at V came to 6 bases and at J to 0 bases, leaving 5 bases not matched to a gene. Researchers amplified the TCR beta CDR3 regions from RNA transcripts. The HTBI primer set was used in a first-round RT-PCR of the TCR CDR3. TCRdb used MiXCR to reprocess the multiplex PCR reads, holding one entry per CDR3 protein. The sample carries 300,000 to 450,000 distinct CDR3 sequences, more than 12% recorded once.

The clonotype originates from a woman under 40 with Graves' hyperthyroidism. The chain couples TRBV28 to TRBJ2-7, with TRBD1 matching over 7 bases. Input material: blood. The CDR3 DNA reads as TGTGCCAGCAGACAGGGGACGAGCTCCTACGAGCAGTACTTC. Protein product: CASRQGTSSYEQYF. The full variable domain, in which reference TRBV28 and TRBJ2-7 provide the parts outside the CDR3, is DVKVTQSSRYLVKRTGEKVFLECVQDMDHENMFWYRQDPGLGLRLIYFSYDVKMKEKGDIPEGYSVSREKKERFSLILESASTNQTSMYLCASRQGTSSYEQYFGPGTRLTVT.